The text below deals with one T cell receptor (beta chain). Its antigen is unknown. No base qualities exist here, and no much larger clone lies one base off it. The sample originates from a study of blood T cell repertoires in COVID-19 (dated by TCRdb to the early 2020s). Study-level background: Samples from collaborators originated in the United States, Italy and Spain and spanned both the acute and convalescent phases of COVID-19. The material from the prospective study consisted of cDNA or gDNA derived from T cells, B-cell-depleted T cells, or PBMCs. Subjects who had been exposed to COVID-19, were actively infected with it, or had recovered from it provided the deeply sampled blood TCRbeta repertoires that made up the dataset. The repertoires were released in a freely available public database intended as a resource for research on the immune response to SARS-CoV-2. Samples were obtained from the ongoing ImmuneRACE study (first 160 participants) and from 1,254 subjects provided by 6 global collaborators. Sample metadata almost always included a de-identified subject ID, COVID-19 status, age in years and sex. Where available, HLA class I and class II types were taken from metadata supplied by the sample provider and were not determined by assay-based typing. On the study overall, not on this receptor specifically: The quantity of clinical and demographic metadata differed by source and by participant and was supplied without curation.

TCRbeta CDR3 regions were amplified from genomic DNA using the immunoSEQ Assay, a bias-controlled multiplex PCR. In the authors' own workflow: Nucleated cell counts per sample were estimated from amplification of reference gene primers within the assay. To quantify the absolute abundance of each unique TCRbeta CDR3 rearrangement, sequence reads were collapsed and filtered. For each sample, productive Simpson clonality was calculated by taking the square root of Simpson's diversity index across productive rearrangements. TCRdb took over this immuneACCESS table, retaining in-frame rearrangements with V and J assigned. Such tables are incomplete; in checked studies, under half of the missing clones stem from an unresolved V gene, and the remainder is unexplained. For V, J and clone size, that table is used; D and trimming come from the DNA. For this sample there are 26,000 or so clones; 90% appear just once. The ten top clones hold over 9% of the sample.

The collaborating institutions used their own protocols to collect whole blood in K2EDTA tubes. For TCRbeta analysis, collaborators shipped samples as frozen whole blood, isolated PBMCs, or DNA extracted from either of those sample types. The junction shows trimming of 5 bases on V and 8 bases on J, and the gene matches do not reach 8 bases of it. The CDR3 runs 15 amino acids, cysteine and phenylalanine included. The entry retains the CDR3 DNA only, 45 bases that are in frame from base 1. Reading the germline V gene gives CDR1 SGHRS and CDR2 YFSETQ. Sequencing input: peripheral blood. This chain joins TRBV5-1 to TRBJ1-4; 11 nucleotides in the junction match TRBD1. This sequence was found in a man aged 70-80 years with acute or convalescent COVID-19. The bases read TGCGCCAGCAGGGATGGACAGGGGGCTTGGGAAAAACTGTTTTTT. Its translation reads: CASRDGQGAWEKLFF.